These 31 T cell receptor beta chains were sequenced from one sample in a study of radiation and T cells in renal cell carcinoma. Sequenced by immunoSEQ multiplex PCR; TCRdb stores in-frame clones only, minus some. The sample lists tens of thousands of clones, approximately 82% occurring once. Time point here: blood 4 weeks post-SBRT, at nephrectomy. Treatment: 15 Gy SBRT to primary tumor, nephrectomy 4 weeks later. The input for sequencing was blood, taken from a patient whose treatment included radiotherapy and nephrectomy. The receptors originated from a woman aged 55-70 years with renal cell carcinoma.

The chain employs TRBV2 and TRBJ1-3; D may be TRBD1 (5 bases). Deletions cut 6 bases from V and 7 bases from J, with 16 bases between. Germline V gives CDR1 SNHLY, CDR2 FYNNEI. The CDR3 is made up of 14 amino acids. CDR3 region: CASRERPGRNTIYF. The CDR3 region has the DNA TGTGCCAGCAGGGAGAGGCCAGGGAGGAACACCATATATTTT.

The chain uses TRBV19 and TRBJ1-3, with a tentative D call TRBD1 (6 bases). Germline loops: CDR1 LNHDA, CDR2 SQIVND (reference sequence). The ends were cut back, 5 bases at V and 2 bases at J, with 10 bases in the middle. The CDR3 totals 14 residues. The CDR3 nucleotides are TGTGCCAGTAGTCTACAGGGCGCTGGAAACACCATATATTTT. This translates into CASSLQGAGNTIYF.

The CDR3 protein is CASYRSYGYTF. CDR3 bases: TGTGCCAGCTATCGGTCCTATGGCTACACCTTC. The rearrangement links TRBV28 to TRBJ1-2; D ambiguous. The germline V gene encodes CDR1 MDHEN and CDR2 SYDVKM. The CDR3 extends over 11 amino acids. V lost 8 bases to trimming and J lost 4 bases, with 8 bases between them.

The chain has TRBV10-1 and TRBJ1-4; 10 nucleotides agree with TRBD1. With V trimmed by 3 bases and J by 8 bases, 6 bases remained unmatched. The CDR3 consists of 15 residues. Germline V gives CDR1 WNHNN, CDR2 SYGVQD (reference sequence). CDR3 bases: TGCGCCAGCAGTGAAACGACAGGGGGCCGAGAAAAACTGTTTTTT. This gives the protein CASSETTGGREKLFF.

The rearrangement uses TRBV10-1 and TRBJ2-1; 11 bases fit TRBD1. This CDR3 is built from 16 residues. J lost 2 bases, V lost 2 bases, and 2 bases had no gene match. The germline CDR1 and CDR2 sequences are WNHNN and SYGVQD (reference sequence). The CDR3, as DNA: TGCGCCAGCAGTGAGAGGACAGGGGGCCCCTACAATGAGCAGTTCTTC. Its protein is CASSERTGGPYNEQFF.

The V gene is TRBV14, the J gene TRBJ2-7; unclear D gene. The germline V gene has CDR1 SGHDN and CDR2 FVKESK. CDR3 length: 12 residues. Trimming pared 4 bases from V and 3 bases from J, leaving 7 bases between. CDR3 in DNA: TGTGCCAGCAGCCCGGCCGGCTACGAGCAGTACTTC. Translated, it gives CASSPAGYEQYF.

The chain recombines TRBV27 with TRBJ2-5; 11 bases are shared with TRBD1. The CDR3 contains 15 residues. V lost 5 bases to trimming and J lost 9 bases; unmatched junction nucleotides: 11. The germline CDR1 and CDR2 sequences are MNHEY and SMNVEV (reference sequence). The CDR3 reads CASSGRDRGSKAQYF. The CDR3 DNA follows: TGTGCCAGCAGTGGGAGGGACAGGGGGTCGAAAGCCCAGTACTTC.

V is TRBV7-9 and J is TRBJ1-1; unclear D gene. The V gene lost 8 bases and the J gene lost 0 bases, with 10 bases spanning the gap. Germline lookup yields CDR1 SEHNR and CDR2 FQNEAQ (reference sequence). The CDR3 contains 13 residues. Here the CDR3 DNA reads TGTGCCAGCCAAGACTCCGTGAACACTGAAGCTTTCTTT. Its translation is CASQDSVNTEAFF. Complete variable domain (other parts from reference TRBV7-9 and TRBJ1-1): DTGVSQNPRHKITKRGQNVTFRCDPISEHNRLYWYRQTLGQGPEFLTYFQNEAQLEKSRLLSDRFSAERPKGSFSTLEIQRTEQGDSAMYLCASQDSVNTEAFFGQGTRLTVV.

The chain has TRBV30 and TRBJ1-1, with 7 bases aligning to TRBD1. The CDR3 has 13 residues. Germline V gene sequence: CDR1 GTSNPN, CDR2 SVGIG (reference sequence). Germline trimming cut 8 bases from V and 3 bases from J; bases unmatched to any gene: 9. CDR3 sequence reads: CAGEGAGDTEAFF. The DNA for the CDR3 is TGTGCCGGAGAGGGGGCGGGGGACACTGAAGCTTTCTTT.

The chain carries TRBV28 and TRBJ1-2; a possible D gene is TRBD1 (6 bases). Trimming took off 5 bases at V and 4 bases at J, with 17 bases between the two ends. Germline assignment: CDR1 MDHEN and CDR2 SYDVKM. This CDR3 contains 15 residues. DNA of the CDR3: TGTGCCAGCAGTCCCCGGGGGCCGAAGACCTATGGCTACACCTTC. Protein product: CASSPRGPKTYGYTF.

The chain combines TRBV19 with TRBJ1-1; 7 nucleotides agree with TRBD1. The CDR3 spans 18 residues. CDR1 is LNHDA, CDR2 SQIVND, per germline (reference sequence). Unmatched junction bases numbered 15, after V lost 5 bases and J lost 0 bases. The CDR3 spells CASSPDREGLYMNTEAFF. The CDR3 region has the DNA TGTGCCAGTAGTCCAGACAGGGAGGGGCTATATATGAACACTGAAGCTTTCTTT.

V gene TRBV28 combines with J gene TRBJ2-3, with a tentative D call TRBD1 (5 bases). This CDR3 spans 14 amino acids. V gave up 5 bases and J gave up 2 bases, with 11 bases separating them. Germline CDR1 MDHEN, CDR2 SYDVKM. The CDR3 sequence is CASSVSTDTDTQYF. The DNA of the CDR3 is TGTGCCAGCAGTGTCTCGACAGACACAGATACGCAGTATTTT.

V gene TRBV21-1 combines with J gene TRBJ2-7; the D call of TRBD2 is as the table states it, not checked on the DNA. TRBV21-1 is given as a pseudogene. The CDR3 has 17 amino acids. CDR3 region: CASSKEGLAGGPHEQYF. The CDR3 DNA sequence: TGTGCCAGCAGCAAAGAAGGGCTAGCGGGGGGGCCCCACGAGCAGTACTTC.

The chain recombines TRBV18 with TRBJ2-7, with D unresolved. CDR3 length: 15 amino acids. CDR1 KGHSH and CDR2 LQKENI come from the germline V gene. V dropped 6 bases and J dropped 0 bases, with 15 bases sitting between them. CDR3 amino acids: CASSPSDFSSYEQYF. The CDR3 region has the DNA TGTGCCAGCTCTCCCAGTGATTTCAGCTCCTACGAGCAGTACTTC.

V gene TRBV28 combines with J gene TRBJ2-7; 7 bases match TRBD1. The CDR3 loop spans 16 amino acids. J was trimmed by 2 bases and V by 6 bases; bases with no gene match: 13. Per germline, CDR1 MDHEN and CDR2 SYDVKM. CDR3 in amino acids: CASSSPSSGTAYEQYF. The CDR3 nucleotides are TGTGCCAGCAGCTCCCCCTCCTCCGGGACAGCCTACGAGCAGTACTTC.

The chain recombines TRBV28 with TRBJ2-5; tentative D call: TRBD2 (6 bases). V gave up 4 bases and J gave up 4 bases, with 16 bases separating them. This CDR3 comprises 15 residues. The germline CDR1 and CDR2 sequences are MDHEN and SYDVKM. CDR3 amino acids: CASSSGGIETETQYF. As DNA, the CDR3 is TGTGCCAGCAGTTCCGGCGGGATTGAAACAGAGACCCAGTACTTC. Combining the CDR3 with reference TRBV28 and TRBJ2-5 gives the whole variable domain DVKVTQSSRYLVKRTGEKVFLECVQDMDHENMFWYRQDPGLGLRLIYFSYDVKMKEKGDIPEGYSVSREKKERFSLILESASTNQTSMYLCASSSGGIETETQYFGPGTRLLVL.

This clone appeared a few times. The chain is built from TRBV27 and TRBJ1-1; D is uncertain. CDR3 length: 14 residues. The germline gives CDR1 MNHEY, CDR2 SMNVEV (reference sequence). V was clipped by 2 bases and J by 0 bases, with 7 bases between them. The CDR3 protein is CASSLGTLNTEAFF. CDR3 nucleotide sequence: TGTGCCAGCAGTTTAGGTACATTGAACACTGAAGCTTTCTTT.

The genes are TRBV9 and TRBJ2-3; D not resolved. Looked up from germline, CDR1 is SGDLS and CDR2 is YYNGEE. Trimming removed 0 bases from V and 0 bases from J, with 8 bases in between. The CDR3 is 15 residues long. The CDR3 loop reads CASSVGSSSTDTQYF. The CDR3 nucleotides are TGTGCCAGCAGCGTAGGATCAAGCAGCACAGATACGCAGTATTTT.

The chain carries TRBV11-3 and TRBJ1-1, with D possibly being TRBD1 (6 bases). Per germline, CDR1 SGHNT and CDR2 YENEEA. This CDR3 comprises 15 residues. V shed 5 bases and J shed 0 bases, with 13 bases lying between them. The CDR3 here is CASSPGGGMNTEAFF. CDR3 nucleotides: TGTGCCAGCAGCCCCGGGGGGGGCATGAACACTGAAGCTTTCTTT.

The gene calls are TRBV25-1 and TRBJ2-2; D ambiguous. This CDR3 has 15 amino acids. From germline, CDR1 is MGHDK and CDR2 SYGVNS. Trimming took off 4 bases at V and 5 bases at J, with 14 bases between the two ends. CDR3 DNA: TGTGCCAGCAGTGCTTACTACCTGAGGACCGGGGAGCTGTTTTTT. This encodes CASSAYYLRTGELFF.

This chain links TRBV9 with TRBJ2-2; D unclear. V lost 0 bases, J lost 0 bases, and 3 bases lay in between. Germline values: CDR1 SGDLS, CDR2 YYNGEE. This CDR3 region has 14 residues. The CDR3 bases are TGTGCCAGCAGCGTAGTGGCGAACACCGGGGAGCTGTTTTTT. Translation: CASSVVANTGELFF.

This rearrangement joins TRBV6-1 to TRBJ1-2; D not resolved. The CDR3 covers 12 residues. Deletions cut 7 bases from V and 4 bases from J, with 10 bases between. Germline CDR1 and CDR2: MNHNS and SASEGT. The CDR3 nucleotides read TGTGCCAGCACCCGAAGGCCCTATGGCTACACCTTC. It codes for CASTRRPYGYTF.

DNA of the CDR3: TGCGCCAGCAGCCAGCGACTAGCGGGATTCCTTGACGAGCAGTACTTC. Its protein is CASSQRLAGFLDEQYF. The J gene is TRBJ2-7, the V gene TRBV4-3; 11 bases map to TRBD2. From germline, CDR1 is LGHNA and CDR2 YSLEER. V lost 3 bases, J lost 5 bases, and 9 bases stayed unmatched. The CDR3 extends over 16 amino acids.

The chain uses TRBV5-6 and TRBJ1-1; D is possibly TRBD1 (6 bases). The CDR3 loop spans 13 amino acids. The V gene's germline CDR1 is SGHDT and CDR2 YYEEEE. Trimming pared 4 bases from V and 6 bases from J, leaving 13 bases between. Written as DNA, the CDR3 is TGTGCCAGCAGCCAGGGGTCGCGGCCTGAAGCTTTCTTT. Translated: CASSQGSRPEAFF. The entire variable domain, with the rest obtained from reference TRBV5-6 and TRBJ1-1, is as follows: DAGVTQSPTHLIKTRGQQVTLRCSPKSGHDTVSWYQQALGQGPQFIFQYYEEEERQRGNFPDRFSGHQFPNYSSELNVNALLLGDSALYLCASSQGSRPEAFFGQGTRLTVV.

The rearrangement links TRBV28 to TRBJ2-1; possibly TRBD1 for D (6 bases). The germline V and J ends were trimmed by 7 bases and 3 bases, with 19 bases remaining between them. This CDR3 has 16 residues. The germline V gene encodes CDR1 MDHEN and CDR2 SYDVKM. In DNA form, the CDR3 reads TGTGCCAGCACCGATACTACAGGGCAAGTCTACAATGAGCAGTTCTTC. Translated, it gives CASTDTTGQVYNEQFF. Complete variable domain (other parts from reference TRBV28 and TRBJ2-1): DVKVTQSSRYLVKRTGEKVFLECVQDMDHENMFWYRQDPGLGLRLIYFSYDVKMKEKGDIPEGYSVSREKKERFSLILESASTNQTSMYLCASTDTTGQVYNEQFFGPGTRLTVL.

This chain joins TRBV7-9 and TRBJ1-1; 7 positions agree with TRBD1. Germline V gives CDR1 SEHNR, CDR2 FQNEAQ (reference sequence). The CDR3 has 19 residues. The V and J ends lost 3 bases and 4 bases, in that order; junction bases with no gene match: 20. The CDR3 bases are TGTGCCAGCAGCTTTCCCAACATCCGGGACAGCTTTCCTTCCACTGAAGCTTTCTTT. Translated, it gives CASSFPNIRDSFPSTEAFF.

This clone appeared a single time. The genes are TRBV30 and TRBJ2-1; 12 bases map to TRBD2. Per germline, CDR1 GTSNPN and CDR2 SVGIG (reference sequence). The CDR3 extends over 13 amino acids. V gave up 5 bases and J gave up 8 bases; unmatched junction bases: 4. The CDR3 region has the DNA TGTGCCTGGTCTAGCGGGAGGGACGATGAGCAGTTCTTC. Translation gives CAWSSGRDDEQFF.

This clone has more than one count but fewer than ten. The chain recombines TRBV6-1 with TRBJ2-3, with D tentatively TRBD1 (6 bases). Germline values: CDR1 MNHNS, CDR2 SASEGT. V dropped 6 bases and J dropped 5 bases, with 12 bases sitting between them. This CDR3 is built from 13 residues. CDR3 nucleotide sequence: TGTGCCAGCAGAGAGGCAGGGGAAGATACGCAGTATTTT. Its protein product is CASREAGEDTQYF.

CDR3 in DNA: TGTGCCAGCAGTGTTTACACCTCGAACACTGAAGCTTTCTTT. This encodes CASSVYTSNTEAFF. The V call is TRBV2, the J call TRBJ1-1; D is uncertain. CDR3 length equals 14 residues. The germline gives CDR1 SNHLY, CDR2 FYNNEI. With 4 bases removed from V and 1 base from J, the gap between germline ends came to 10 bases.

The genes are TRBV29-1 and TRBJ1-1; 7 bases are a match to TRBD1. The germline gives CDR1 SQVTM, CDR2 ANQGSEA. CDR3 length equals 13 residues. V trimming: 8 bases; J trimming: 2 bases; junction bases outside the gene matches: 8. The CDR3 bases are TGCAGCTCAAACAGGGGAGCTAACACTGAAGCTTTCTTT. This translates into CSSNRGANTEAFF.

This sequence joins TRBV7-9 and TRBJ2-5; D could derive from TRBD1 or TRBD2 (5 bases each). Looked up from germline, CDR1 is SEHNR and CDR2 is FQNEAQ (reference sequence). Trimming removed 7 bases from V and 2 bases from J, with 11 bases in between. CDR3 length equals 13 residues. CDR3: CASTRDGQETQYF. As DNA, the CDR3 is TGTGCCAGCACCCGGGACGGACAAGAGACCCAGTACTTC.